A selection of T cell receptor beta chains follows, all from one sample in a study of beta chain features in type 1 diabetes. Sequencing used immunoSEQ multiplex PCR; TCRdb keeps in-frame clones, though not all of them. This repertoire shows over 700,000 clones, about a sixth found once; its top ten account for 0.02% to 0.025%. What was sequenced was naive CD4+ T cells from blood. The receptors were gathered from a woman aged 18-29 years in good health. CDR3s include the opening cysteine and the closing phenylalanine or tryptophan. The D gene is left open where the match is weak. Clone size, where shown, is once, few, many, or a class for clones that have expanded.

NA	few	TRBV25-1	TRBJ2-6	CASSEFRGFGSGANVLTF	TGTGCCAGCAGTGAATTTCGGGGTTTCGGCTCTGGGGCCAACGTCCTGACTTTC
TRBD1	few	TRBV6-5	TRBJ1-2	CASSSADRASGYTF	TGTGCCAGCAGTTCCGCCGACAGGGCGTCCGGCTACACCTTC
TRBD1	NA	TRBV19	TRBJ2-7	CASSLPGGYEQYF	TGTGCCAGTAGTCTACCAGGGGGCTACGAGCAGTACTTC
TRBD1	few	TRBV5-4	TRBJ2-5	CASSPPGQTQETQYF	TGTGCCAGCAGCCCCCCGGGACAGACCCAAGAGACCCAGTACTTC
NA	NA	TRBV20-1	TRBJ2-3	CSAFYTDTQYF	TGCAGTGCTTTTTACACAGATACGCAGTATTTT
NA	NA	TRBV7-9	TRBJ1-5	CASSLVGGPQHF	TGTGCCAGCAGCTTAGTGGGAGGGCCCCAGCATTTT
NA	NA	TRBV2	TRBJ2-2	CASSPSPAATTGELFF	TGTGCCAGCAGCCCGTCACCAGCTGCTACAACGGGGGAGCTGTTTTTT
NA	NA	TRBV7-2	TRBJ2-5	CASSLAIGTQYF	TGTGCCAGCAGCTTAGCTATTGGGACCCAGTACTTC
NA	few	TRBV14	TRBJ2-7	CASSRPEPEGRGCEQYF	TGTGCCAGCAGCCGCCCCGAGCCCGAGGGGAGAGGGTGCGAGCAGTACTTC
NA	NA	TRBV18	TRBJ2-5	CASSLNSQETQYF	TGTGCCAGCTCACTGAACAGCCAAGAGACCCAGTACTTC
TRBD1	NA	TRBV7-9	TRBJ1-1	CASSAGTGREAFF	TGTGCCAGCAGCGCCGGGACAGGAAGAGAAGCTTTCTTT
NA	NA	TRBV7-9	TRBJ2-7	CASSSGRDYEQYF	TGTGCCAGCAGCTCCGGTAGAGACTACGAGCAGTACTTC
NA	NA	TRBV5-6	TRBJ1-4	CASSLATTANEKLFF	TGTGCCAGCAGCTTGGCAACGACAGCGAATGAAAAACTGTTTTTT
NA	few	TRBV6-1	TRBJ2-2	CASTVSLGPGELFF	TGTGCCAGCACTGTCAGCTTGGGGCCCGGGGAGCTGTTTTTT
NA	few	TRBV19	TRBJ2-7	CASSPPLPSGAVYEQYF	TGTGCCAGTAGTCCCCCTCTCCCGTCGGGAGCGGTCTACGAGCAGTACTTC
NA	once	TRBV4-1	TRBJ1-5	CASSHVTAGRNQPQHF	TGCGCCAGCAGCCATGTTACAGCGGGGCGCAATCAGCCCCAGCATTTT
NA	NA	TRBV4-3	TRBJ1-2	CASSQVGVYGYTF	TGCGCCAGCAGCCAAGTTGGGGTCTATGGCTACACCTTC
NA	NA	TRBV9	TRBJ1-5	CASSANRDQPQHF	TGTGCCAGCAGCGCAAACAGGGATCAGCCCCAGCATTTT
NA	few	TRBV5-4	TRBJ1-2	CASSLQLTGNFYGYTF	TGTGCCAGCAGCTTACAACTTACAGGGAACTTCTATGGCTACACCTTC
TRBD2	NA	TRBV5-1	TRBJ2-1	CASSRTSGRGEQFF	TGCGCCAGCAGCAGGACTAGCGGGAGAGGTGAGCAGTTCTTC
NA	NA	TRBV13	TRBJ1-6	CASSRSRANYNSPLHF	TGTGCCAGCAGCCGTAGTCGAGCGAACTATAATTCACCCCTCCACTTT
NA	NA	TRBV4-1	TRBJ1-5	CASSQHAGPNQPQHF	TGCGCCAGCAGCCAACACGCGGGCCCCAATCAGCCCCAGCATTTT